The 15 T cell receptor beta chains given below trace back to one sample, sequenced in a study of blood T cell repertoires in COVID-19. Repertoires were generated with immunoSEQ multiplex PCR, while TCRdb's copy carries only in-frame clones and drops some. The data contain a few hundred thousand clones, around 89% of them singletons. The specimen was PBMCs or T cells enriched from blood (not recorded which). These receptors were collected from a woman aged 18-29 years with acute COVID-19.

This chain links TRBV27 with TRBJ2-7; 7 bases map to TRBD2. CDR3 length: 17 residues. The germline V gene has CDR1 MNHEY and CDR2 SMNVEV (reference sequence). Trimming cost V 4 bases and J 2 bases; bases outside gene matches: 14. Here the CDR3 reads CASSSLPSVAGAYEQYF. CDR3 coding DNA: TGTGCCAGCAGTTCCCTCCCCTCGGTCGCGGGGGCCTACGAGCAGTACTTC.

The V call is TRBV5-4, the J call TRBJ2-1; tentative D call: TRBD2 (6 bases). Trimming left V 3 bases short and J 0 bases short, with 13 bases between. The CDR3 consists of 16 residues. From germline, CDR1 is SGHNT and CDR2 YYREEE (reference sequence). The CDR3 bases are TGTGCCAGCAGCTCCCCTGGGGGGAGCTCCTACAATGAGCAGTTCTTC. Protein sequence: CASSSPGGSSYNEQFF.

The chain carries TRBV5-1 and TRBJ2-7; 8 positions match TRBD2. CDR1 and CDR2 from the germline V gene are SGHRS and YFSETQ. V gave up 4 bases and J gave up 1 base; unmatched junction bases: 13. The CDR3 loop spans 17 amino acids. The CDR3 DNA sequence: TGCGCCAGCAGCACTGGACTAGCTTTTGTCACTTCCTACGAGCAGTACTTC. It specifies CASSTGLAFVTSYEQYF.

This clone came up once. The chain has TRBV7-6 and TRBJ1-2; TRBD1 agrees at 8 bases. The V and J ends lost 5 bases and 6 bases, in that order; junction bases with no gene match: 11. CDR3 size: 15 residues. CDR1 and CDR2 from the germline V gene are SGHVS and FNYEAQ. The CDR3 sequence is CASSRTTGGLDGYTF. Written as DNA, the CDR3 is TGTGCCAGCAGCCGGACAACAGGGGGTTTAGATGGCTACACCTTC.

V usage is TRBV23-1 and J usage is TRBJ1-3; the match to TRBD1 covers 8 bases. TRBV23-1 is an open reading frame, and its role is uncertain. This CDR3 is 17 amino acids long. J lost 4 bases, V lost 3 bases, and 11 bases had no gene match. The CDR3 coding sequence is TGCGCCAGCAGTCAGTCCGGGACAGGCTGCCTCGGAAACACCATATATTTT. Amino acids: CASSQSGTGCLGNTIYF.

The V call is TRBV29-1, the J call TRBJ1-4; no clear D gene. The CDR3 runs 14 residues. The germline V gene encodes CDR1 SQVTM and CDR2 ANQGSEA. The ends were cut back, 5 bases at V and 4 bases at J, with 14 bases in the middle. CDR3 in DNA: TGCAGCGTTCGTCGCGGTTCCGGTAATGAAAAACTGTTTTTT. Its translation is CSVRRGSGNEKLFF.

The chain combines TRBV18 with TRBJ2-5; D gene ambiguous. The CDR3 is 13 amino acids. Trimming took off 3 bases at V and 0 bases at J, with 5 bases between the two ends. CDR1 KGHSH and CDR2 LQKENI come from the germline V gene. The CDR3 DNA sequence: TGTGCCAGCTCACCCCAATACCAAGAGACCCAGTACTTC. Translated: CASSPQYQETQYF.

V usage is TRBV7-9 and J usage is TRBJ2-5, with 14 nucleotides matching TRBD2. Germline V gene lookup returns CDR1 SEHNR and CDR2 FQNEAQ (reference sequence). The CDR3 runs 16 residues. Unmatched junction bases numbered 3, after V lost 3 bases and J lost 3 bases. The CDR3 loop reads CASSLRLAGGEETQYF. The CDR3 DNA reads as TGTGCCAGCAGCTTGAGACTAGCGGGAGGGGAAGAGACCCAGTACTTC.

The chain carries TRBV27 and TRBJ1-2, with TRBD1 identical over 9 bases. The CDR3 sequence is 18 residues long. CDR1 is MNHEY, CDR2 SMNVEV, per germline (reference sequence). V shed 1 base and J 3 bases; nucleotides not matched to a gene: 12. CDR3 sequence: CASSLWAQGAGLHYGYTF. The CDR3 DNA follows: TGTGCCAGCAGTTTATGGGCACAGGGGGCCGGCCTCCACTATGGCTACACCTTC.

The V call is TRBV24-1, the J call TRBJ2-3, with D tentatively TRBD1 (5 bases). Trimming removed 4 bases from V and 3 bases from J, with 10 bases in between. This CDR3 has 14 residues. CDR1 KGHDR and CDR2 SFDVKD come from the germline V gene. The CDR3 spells CATSETGRTDTQYF. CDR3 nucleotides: TGTGCCACCAGTGAAACAGGCCGAACAGATACGCAGTATTTT.

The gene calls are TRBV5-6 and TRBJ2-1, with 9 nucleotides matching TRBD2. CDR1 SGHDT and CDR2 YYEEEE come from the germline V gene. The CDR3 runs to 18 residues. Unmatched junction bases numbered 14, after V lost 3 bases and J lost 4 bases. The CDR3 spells CASSSQTSGGSKYNEQFF. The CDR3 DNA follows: TGTGCCAGCAGCTCGCAGACTAGCGGAGGAAGCAAATACAATGAGCAGTTCTTC.

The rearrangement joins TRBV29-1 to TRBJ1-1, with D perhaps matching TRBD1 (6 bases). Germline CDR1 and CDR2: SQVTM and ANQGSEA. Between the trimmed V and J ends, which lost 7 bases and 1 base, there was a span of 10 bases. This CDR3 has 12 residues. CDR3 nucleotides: TGCAGCGACCAGGGGTCGAACACTGAAGCTTTCTTT. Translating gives CSDQGSNTEAFF.

The CDR3 is CAMQELLRNTIYF. The CDR3 DNA sequence: TGTGCCATGCAGGAACTCCTCAGAAACACCATATATTTT. The V gene is TRBV10-3, the J gene TRBJ1-3, with D uncertain. The germline V gene has CDR1 ENHRY and CDR2 SYGVKD. Trimming cost V 9 bases and J 5 bases, with 14 bases left between them. The CDR3 consists of 13 residues.

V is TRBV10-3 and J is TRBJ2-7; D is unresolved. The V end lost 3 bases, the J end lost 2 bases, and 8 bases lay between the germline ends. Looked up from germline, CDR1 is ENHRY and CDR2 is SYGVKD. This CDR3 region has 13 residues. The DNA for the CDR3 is TGTGCCATCAGTGAAACAGAACCCTACGAGCAGTACTTC. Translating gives CAISETEPYEQYF.

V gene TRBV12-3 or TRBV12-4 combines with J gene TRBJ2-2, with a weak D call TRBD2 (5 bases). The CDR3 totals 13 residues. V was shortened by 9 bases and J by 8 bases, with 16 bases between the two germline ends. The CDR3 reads CASTSSSLGELFF. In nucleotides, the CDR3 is TGTGCCAGTACTTCATCTAGCTTGGGGGAGCTGTTTTTT.